This passage covers 15 T cell receptor beta chains from one sample sequenced in a study of T cell responses to AZD1222 COVID-19 vaccine. The protocol was immunoSEQ multiplex PCR, while the TCRdb copy is restricted to in-frame clones and leaves out a portion. The repertoire includes 140,000 to 150,000 clones, roughly 89% of them detected once, and 1.5% to 2% sits in the top ten. The source material was peripheral blood, sampled on day 0 of AZD1222 vaccination. Source of these receptors: an adult in good health.

This sequence joins TRBV5-8 and TRBJ2-1; D might be TRBD1 or TRBD2, each matching 6 bases. Deletions cut 5 bases from V and 0 bases from J, with 18 bases between. Per the germline V gene, CDR1 is SGHTS and CDR2 is YDEGEE. There are 17 residues in the CDR3. This CDR3 reads CASRGGVAVSSYNEQFF. The CDR3 bases are TGTGCCAGCAGGGGGGGCGTTGCAGTGAGCTCCTACAATGAGCAGTTCTTC.

This chain links TRBV11-2 with TRBJ2-5, with 13 bases identical to TRBD2. This CDR3 has 19 amino acids. V was pared by 5 bases and J by 3 bases, with 15 bases of the junction left unmatched. Germline assignment: CDR1 SGHAT and CDR2 FQNNGV. CDR3 nucleotide sequence: TGTGCCAGCAGCCGCATCAGCCGGACTAGCGGGAGATCAGAAGAGACCCAGTACTTC. This translates into CASSRISRTSGRSEETQYF.

This sequence joins TRBV24-1 and TRBJ2-3; possibly TRBD1 for D (5 bases). CDR3 length equals 15 residues. V gave up 4 bases and J gave up 0 bases, with 10 bases separating them. Looked up from germline, CDR1 is KGHDR and CDR2 is SFDVKD. CDR3 sequence (DNA): TGTGCCACCAGTGACGACAGCTTTAGCACAGATACGCAGTATTTT. Amino acid sequence: CATSDDSFSTDTQYF.

The chain carries TRBV15 and TRBJ2-6; D gene uncertain. The germline CDR1 and CDR2 sequences are LNHNV and YYDKDF (reference sequence). This CDR3 has 15 amino acids. V lost 5 bases and J 0 bases, leaving 8 bases between the germline ends. CDR3 in amino acids: CATSLTLSGANVLTF. DNA for the CDR3: TGTGCCACCAGCCTGACACTCTCTGGGGCCAACGTCCTGACTTTC.

On this clone itself: The same CDR3 can be traced to other DNA sequences in this sample. The chain carries TRBV28 and TRBJ1-2, with TRBD1 identical over 7 bases. The length of the CDR3 is 13 residues. V gave up 5 bases and J gave up 4 bases; unmatched junction bases: 4. Germline loops: CDR1 MDHEN, CDR2 SYDVKM. DNA of the CDR3: TGTGCCAGCAGTCCGACAGGGCCCTATGGCTACACCTTC. This codes for CASSPTGPYGYTF.

The chain is built from TRBV6-5 and TRBJ2-1; D may be TRBD2 (6 bases). Germline-derived CDR1 and CDR2 are MNHEY and SVGAGI. This CDR3 spans 14 amino acids. The V end lost 6 bases, the J end lost 0 bases, and 9 bases lay between the germline ends. CDR3 sequence reads: CASRGGSSYNEQFF. CDR3 nucleotide sequence: TGTGCCAGCAGGGGGGGAAGCTCCTACAATGAGCAGTTCTTC.

CDR3 sequence: CASSSNPGAPNEQYF. CDR3 bases: TGTGCCAGCAGCTCCAACCCAGGGGCCCCCAACGAGCAGTACTTC. The chain carries TRBV5-4 and TRBJ2-7; tentatively, D is TRBD1 (6 bases). The CDR3 runs 15 residues. V was pared by 3 bases and J by 5 bases, with 18 bases between. CDR1 and CDR2 from the germline V gene are SGHNT and YYREEE (reference sequence).

This rearrangement joins TRBV6-5 to TRBJ1-2; weak D call: TRBD1 (6 bases). CDR1 and CDR2 (germline): MNHEY, SVGAGI. This CDR3 is 15 amino acids long. Between the trimmed V and J ends, which lost 2 bases and 2 bases, there was a span of 12 bases. This chain's CDR3 is CASSYGGQGNYGYTF. CDR3 DNA sequence: TGTGCCAGCAGTTACGGGGGGCAGGGGAACTATGGCTACACCTTC.

J is TRBJ2-3 and V is TRBV30; D remains ambiguous. CDR1 and CDR2 from the germline V gene are GTSNPN and SVGIG (reference sequence). Trimming left V 0 bases short and J 9 bases short, with 13 bases between. This CDR3 is 13 amino acids long. CDR3 protein: CAWSVYSVETQYF. In nucleotides, the CDR3 is TGTGCCTGGAGTGTATATTCGGTTGAGACGCAGTATTTT.

The chain employs TRBV6-2 or TRBV6-3 and TRBJ1-2; 8 bases are a match to TRBD1. J lost 4 bases, V lost 6 bases, and 10 bases had no gene match. The germline CDR1 and CDR2 sequences are MNHEY and SVGEGT. CDR3 size: 15 residues. In DNA, the CDR3 is TGTGCCAGCAGCCACCGCGGGACAGGAGGCTATGGCTACACCTTC. The encoded protein is CASSHRGTGGYGYTF.

In this sample, this clone turned up once. This chain joins TRBV9 and TRBJ2-1; D is unclear. Germline V gene sequence: CDR1 SGDLS, CDR2 YYNGEE. CDR3 size: 12 residues. Trimming left V 2 bases short and J 6 bases short, with 6 bases between. CDR3 coding DNA: TGTGCCAGCAGCGTGATGTCCAATGAGCAGTTCTTC. This gives the protein CASSVMSNEQFF.

This chain links TRBV19 with TRBJ2-7, with D possibly being TRBD1 (6 bases). Deletions cut 4 bases from V and 2 bases from J, with 21 bases between. Per the germline V gene, CDR1 is LNHDA and CDR2 is SQIVND (reference sequence). The CDR3 extends over 17 amino acids. This chain's CDR3 is CASSTYLDSLGAYEQYF. As DNA, the CDR3 is TGTGCCAGTAGTACTTACTTGGACAGCCTTGGGGCCTACGAGCAGTACTTC. Combining the CDR3 with reference TRBV19 and TRBJ2-7 gives the whole variable domain DGGITQSPKYLFRKEGQNVTLSCEQNLNHDAMYWYRQDPGQGLRLIYYSQIVNDFQKGDIAEGYSVSREKKESFPLTVTSAQKNPTAFYLCASSTYLDSLGAYEQYFGPGTRLTVT.

The chain carries TRBV6-5 and TRBJ1-1; 7 bases agree with TRBD1. V trimming: 5 bases; J trimming: 3 bases; junction bases outside the gene matches: 3. From germline, CDR1 is MNHEY and CDR2 SVGAGI. The CDR3 contains 13 residues. CDR3 loop: CASSTQGDTEAFF. The CDR3 DNA follows: TGTGCCAGCAGTACGCAGGGGGACACTGAAGCTTTCTTT.

CDR3 protein: CASSFTGYSTGELFF. The CDR3 nucleotides are TGTGCCAGCAGCTTTACAGGGTACTCCACCGGGGAGCTGTTTTTT. The chain joins TRBV7-3 to TRBJ2-2; D is possibly TRBD1 (6 bases). Trimming pared 3 bases from V and 4 bases from J, leaving 12 bases between. The germline V gene encodes CDR1 SGHTA and CDR2 FQGTGA. CDR3 length equals 15 residues.

V and J are TRBV18 and TRBJ1-5; D call uncertain. From germline, CDR1 is KGHSH and CDR2 LQKENI. There are 15 residues in the CDR3. Trimming removed 2 bases at V and 7 bases at J, with 15 bases between. CDR3: CASSPSTGLGQPQHF. DNA of the CDR3: TGTGCCAGCTCACCAAGTACGGGGTTGGGCCAGCCCCAGCATTTT.